These T cell receptor beta chains were read from a single sample in a study of cytomegalovirus exposure and HLA in healthy donors. This table comes from immunoSEQ multiplex PCR, and its TCRdb copy is limited to in-frame clones, with some not included. Altogether approximately 170,000 clones are present, approximately 65% being singletons, with the ten largest covering roughly 2.9%. What was sequenced was PBMCs. These receptor sequences come from a middle-aged man in good health and CMV-seronegative. CDR3s include the opening cysteine and the closing phenylalanine or tryptophan. D genes are given only for firm matches. A row's size may be missing; if present it is once, few, many or a size class.

clone_size: few; j_call: TRBJ2-2; d_call: TRBD1; cdr3_length: 14; v_call: TRBV7-9; cdr3_aa: CASRRDSNTGELFF; cdr3_nt: TGTGCCAGCAGACGGGACAGCAACACCGGGGAGCTGTTTTTT
clone_size: NA; j_call: TRBJ2-7; d_call: TRBD2; cdr3_length: 15; v_call: TRBV7-2; cdr3_aa: CASSLHRDYIYEQYF; cdr3_nt: TGTGCCAGCAGCTTACACCGGGACTACATATACGAGCAGTACTTC
clone_size: few; j_call: TRBJ1-1; d_call: TRBD1; cdr3_length: 14; v_call: TRBV25-1; cdr3_aa: CASRGPGQGTEAFF; cdr3_nt: TGTGCCAGCAGAGGACCGGGACAGGGCACTGAAGCTTTCTTT
clone_size: few; j_call: TRBJ2-7; d_call: TRBD2; cdr3_length: 12; v_call: TRBV2; cdr3_aa: CAGGRGAYEQYF; cdr3_nt: TGTGCCGGCGGGAGAGGGGCCTACGAGCAGTACTTC
clone_size: NA; j_call: TRBJ2-3; d_call: TRBD2; cdr3_length: 16; v_call: TRBV6-4; cdr3_aa: CASSVGGSGGTDTQYF; cdr3_nt: TGTGCCAGCAGTGTGGGCGGGAGCGGGGGAACAGATACGCAGTATTTT
clone_size: NA; j_call: TRBJ2-5; d_call: TRBD1; cdr3_length: 15; v_call: TRBV11-2; cdr3_aa: CASSWDRGPQETQYF; cdr3_nt: TGTGCCAGCAGCTGGGACAGGGGCCCCCAAGAGACCCAGTACTTC
clone_size: few; j_call: TRBJ2-1; d_call: TRBD1; cdr3_length: 11; v_call: TRBV5-8; cdr3_aa: CASSLRGPEFF; cdr3_nt: TGTGCCAGCAGCTTAAGGGGGCCAGAGTTCTTC
clone_size: once; j_call: TRBJ2-3; d_call: NA; cdr3_length: 14; v_call: TRBV10-3; cdr3_aa: CAIRKQESVDTQYF; cdr3_nt: TGTGCCATCAGGAAACAGGAATCTGTAGATACGCAGTATTTT
clone_size: NA; j_call: TRBJ2-1; d_call: NA; cdr3_length: 11; v_call: TRBV6-1; cdr3_aa: CASSYENEQFF; cdr3_nt: TGTGCCAGCAGTTACGAGAATGAGCAGTTCTTC
clone_size: NA; j_call: TRBJ2-2; d_call: TRBD2; cdr3_length: 16; v_call: TRBV27; cdr3_aa: CASSKRGGLGTGELFF; cdr3_nt: TGTGCCAGCAGCAAGCGGGGGGGTCTCGGCACCGGGGAGCTGTTTTTT